These 28 T cell receptor beta chains originate from one sample sequenced in a study of CD8+ T cells in alopecia areata. As for treatment: oral pan-JAK inhibitor, 5-10 mg twice daily. cDNA serving as the sequencing template came from extracted, reverse transcribed RNA. TCRdb's copy holds only in-frame clones and misses some; the assay was immunoSEQ multiplex PCR. The data show approximately 90,000 clones, over 70% seen once. Sequencing was performed on CD8+ T cells sorted from blood, taken at week 44, from a patient treated with tofacitinib. These receptors all stem from a human donor with alopecia areata.

This chain joins TRBV30 and TRBJ2-1, with 10 bases aligning to TRBD2. The germline gives CDR1 GTSNPN, CDR2 SVGIG (reference sequence). Germline trimming cut 0 bases from V and 6 bases from J; bases unmatched to any gene: 5. The CDR3 length is 15 residues. The DNA of the CDR3 is TGTGCCTGGAGTGTGGGGGGACTAGCGTCCAATGAGCAGTTCTTC. It yields the protein CAWSVGGLASNEQFF.

The genes are TRBV4-1 and TRBJ1-2; a possible D gene is TRBD1 (6 bases). Between the trimmed V and J ends, which lost 4 bases and 6 bases, there was a span of 15 bases. Per the germline V gene, CDR1 is MGHRA and CDR2 is YSYEKL. The CDR3 spans 14 residues. The CDR3 DNA reads as TGCGCCAGCAGCCCTTCGACAGGCCAGGATGGCTACACCTTC. The encoded protein is CASSPSTGQDGYTF.

The J gene is TRBJ1-2, the V gene TRBV30; unclear D gene. Trimming stripped 5 bases from V and 4 bases from J, with 14 bases between. CDR3 length: 13 residues. In germline, CDR1 is GTSNPN, CDR2 SVGIG (reference sequence). CDR3 region: CAWAAWEGYGYTF. The CDR3 DNA reads as TGTGCCTGGGCCGCCTGGGAGGGCTATGGCTACACCTTC.

The J gene is TRBJ2-1, the V gene TRBV15; 9 bases align to TRBD2. Germline V lookup: CDR1 LNHNV, CDR2 YYDKDF (reference sequence). Trimming cost V 1 base and J 9 bases; bases outside gene matches: 13. CDR3 length: 17 residues. The CDR3 nucleotides read TGTGCCACCAGCAGAGCTGGTCCGGCTAGCGGGGACGGTGAGCAGTTCTTC. It translates to CATSRAGPASGDGEQFF.

The rearrangement joins TRBV27 to TRBJ2-1; perhaps TRBD2 as D (7 bases). The CDR3 sequence is 16 residues long. CDR1 and CDR2 from the germline V gene are MNHEY and SMNVEV (reference sequence). V was clipped by 0 bases and J by 7 bases, with 16 bases between them. CDR3 protein: CASSLSQRGGANEQFF. For the CDR3, the DNA is TGTGCCAGCAGTTTATCTCAGCGTGGGGGGGCAAATGAGCAGTTCTTC.

The V call is TRBV21-1, the J call TRBJ1-5; the D call in the table, TRBD1, was not verified against the DNA. TRBV21-1 has pseudogene status. The CDR3 length is 16 residues. CDR3 in amino acids: CASSKRRAGGDQPQHF. The CDR3 coding sequence is TGTGCCAGCAGCAAGCGACGGGCAGGGGGCGATCAGCCCCAGCATTTT.

The gene calls are TRBV6-6 and TRBJ2-7; D is possibly TRBD2 (5 bases). The CDR3 is 14 residues long. Trimming cost V 2 bases and J 2 bases, with 10 bases left between them. CDR1 and CDR2 (germline): MNHNY, SVGAGI (reference sequence). CDR3: CASSYQPGTYEQYF. The DNA of the CDR3 is TGTGCCAGCAGTTACCAACCGGGGACCTACGAGCAGTACTTC.

There are a few counts of this clone. This chain connects TRBV2 to TRBJ2-3; D might be TRBD2 (5 bases). V gave up 4 bases and J gave up 3 bases, with 8 bases separating them. This CDR3 contains 13 residues. CDR1 is SNHLY, CDR2 FYNNEI, per germline. CDR3 loop: CASSVGGTDTQYF. DNA for the CDR3: TGTGCCAGCAGTGTTGGCGGGACAGATACGCAGTATTTT. Full variable domain (missing parts from reference TRBV2 and TRBJ2-3): EPEVTQTPSHQVTQMGQEVILRCVPISNHLYFYWYRQILGQKVEFLVSFYNNEISEKSEIFDDQFSVERPDGSNFTLKIRSTKLEDSAMYFCASSVGGTDTQYFGPGTRLTVL.

The J gene is TRBJ2-1, the V gene TRBV29-1; D is undetermined. The CDR3 extends over 13 amino acids. Trimming took 7 bases from V and 1 from J, leaving 11 bases between them. Germline V gives CDR1 SQVTM, CDR2 ANQGSEA. The CDR3 spells CSGIVLSYNEQFF. The CDR3, as DNA: TGCAGCGGAATAGTACTTTCCTACAATGAGCAGTTCTTC.

In this sample, this clone turned up a few times. This chain uses TRBV13 with TRBJ2-1; 7 bases align to TRBD1. CDR1 and CDR2 from the germline V gene are PRHDT and FYEKMQ (reference sequence). CDR3 length equals 14 residues. The V gene end was trimmed by 5 bases and the J gene end by 7 bases; junction bases not matched to a gene: 8. The CDR3 loop reads CASSLGTVGNEQFF. The CDR3 DNA reads as TGTGCCAGCAGCCTTGGGACAGTGGGAAATGAGCAGTTCTTC.

In this sample, this clone turned up a few times. This chain uses TRBV5-1 with TRBJ1-1; TRBD1 might be the D (5 bases). The CDR3 consists of 14 residues. Per germline, CDR1 SGHRS and CDR2 YFSETQ. The ends were cut back, 1 base at V and 4 bases at J, with 11 bases in the middle. The CDR3 nucleotides are TGCGCCAGCAGCTTGAGGGGCGCGGGCACTGAAGCTTTCTTT. Amino acids: CASSLRGAGTEAFF.

This clone has only one observation. The V and J genes are TRBV7-9 and TRBJ1-2; 9 nucleotides line up with TRBD1. Unmatched junction bases numbered 7, after V lost 5 bases and J lost 3 bases. This CDR3 is 15 amino acids long. Looked up from germline, CDR1 is SEHNR and CDR2 is FQNEAQ (reference sequence). As DNA, the CDR3 is TGTGCCAGCAGCGTCACAGGGGGCCTCGACTATGGCTACACCTTC. It codes for CASSVTGGLDYGYTF. Combining the CDR3 with reference TRBV7-9 and TRBJ1-2 gives the whole variable domain DTGVSQNPRHKITKRGQNVTFRCDPISEHNRLYWYRQTLGQGPEFLTYFQNEAQLEKSRLLSDRFSAERPKGSFSTLEIQRTEQGDSAMYLCASSVTGGLDYGYTFGSGTRLTVV.

This rearrangement joins TRBV9 to TRBJ1-1; no clear D. Germline CDR1 is SGDLS and CDR2 is YYNGEE. The length of the CDR3 is 13 residues. V was shortened by 0 bases and J by 7 bases, with 10 bases between the two germline ends. The CDR3 DNA reads as TGTGCCAGCAGCGTAGTAGGTGATGGTGAAGCTTTCTTT. It is translated as CASSVVGDGEAFF. The complete variable domain, with remaining parts taken from reference TRBV9 and TRBJ1-1, reads DSGVTQTPKHLITATGQRVTLRCSPRSGDLSVYWYQQSLDQGLQFLIQYYNGEERAKGNILERFSAQQFPDLHSELNLSSLELGDSALYFCASSVVGDGEAFFGQGTRLTVV.

This clone occurred a few times. The gene calls are TRBV29-1 and TRBJ2-7, with 7 bases fitting TRBD1. The germline V gene encodes CDR1 SQVTM and CDR2 ANQGSEA. V shed 3 bases, J shed 5 bases, and the junction held 10 bases outside the gene matches. CDR3 length: 14 residues. The CDR3 DNA is TGCAGCGTTGAGTCTGACAGGGCAAAGGACGAGCAGTACTTC. It encodes CSVESDRAKDEQYF.

J is TRBJ2-5 and V is TRBV29-1, with TRBD2 matching over 8 bases. The better agreement between TRBJ2-7 and the DNA end casts doubt on the J call. This CDR3 is built from 13 residues. Germline V gene lookup returns CDR1 SQVTM and CDR2 ANQGSEA. The CDR3 sequence is CSVTGGDSYEQYF. The CDR3 DNA reads TGCAGCGTTACCGGGGGGGACTCCTACGAGCAGTACTTC.

The J gene is TRBJ1-3, the V gene TRBV30; D is ambiguous. CDR1 is GTSNPN, CDR2 SVGIG, per germline (reference sequence). CDR3 length: 10 residues. V was clipped by 5 bases and J by 10 bases, with 9 bases between them. Here the CDR3 reads CAWSLGTIYF. The CDR3 nucleotides read TGTGCCTGGTCCCTAGGGACCATATATTTT.

To note about this clone: One end of the junction fails to match germline, which may point to a read error. The chain has TRBV11-2 and TRBJ2-1, with unresolved D. Looked up from germline, CDR1 is SGHAT and CDR2 is FQNNGV. This CDR3 spans 15 amino acids. CDR3 DNA: TGCGCCAGCAGCCAAGATGACCGCGGAAGCGATGAGCAGTTCTTC. Residues: CASSQDDRGSDEQFF.

The chain links TRBV2 to TRBJ2-3; 13 nucleotides align to TRBD2. The length of the CDR3 is 18 residues. In germline, CDR1 is SNHLY, CDR2 FYNNEI. Trimming at V came to 1 base and at J to 2 bases, leaving 6 bases not matched to a gene. This CDR3 reads CASSEDRTSGGPTDTQYF. CDR3 DNA sequence: TGTGCCAGCAGTGAAGATAGGACTAGCGGGGGCCCCACAGATACGCAGTATTTT.

The chain carries TRBV6-1 and TRBJ2-5; D gene ambiguous. CDR1 is MNHNS and CDR2 is SASEGT in the germline V gene. The CDR3 extends over 15 amino acids. V was trimmed by 2 bases and J by 3 bases, leaving 13 bases between them. CDR3 in DNA: TGTGCCAGCAGTGAAAATAGAGGAAGGGAAGAGACCCAGTACTTC. Amino acids: CASSENRGREETQYF.

This clone was detected only once. The V gene is TRBV9, the J gene TRBJ2-2, with a weak D call TRBD2 (5 bases). The CDR3 sequence is 15 residues long. Germline V gives CDR1 SGDLS, CDR2 YYNGEE. V lost 0 bases to trimming and J lost 2 bases, with 8 bases between them. As DNA, the CDR3 is TGTGCCAGCAGCGTAGAAGGACTCAACACCGGGGAGCTGTTTTTT. It is translated as CASSVEGLNTGELFF. Supplemented by reference TRBV9 and TRBJ2-2, the full variable domain reads DSGVTQTPKHLITATGQRVTLRCSPRSGDLSVYWYQQSLDQGLQFLIQYYNGEERAKGNILERFSAQQFPDLHSELNLSSLELGDSALYFCASSVEGLNTGELFFGEGSRLTVL.

This rearrangement joins TRBV19 to TRBJ2-1, with a weak D call TRBD2 (5 bases). V lost 2 bases and J 2 bases, leaving 10 bases between the germline ends. Germline CDR1 and CDR2: LNHDA and SQIVND (reference sequence). The CDR3 length is 15 residues. CDR3 residues: CASSILAAPYNEQFF. The CDR3 coding sequence is TGTGCCAGTAGTATACTAGCTGCTCCCTACAATGAGCAGTTCTTC.

This rearrangement joins TRBV6-4 to TRBJ2-3; a weak D match, TRBD2 (6 bases). The length of the CDR3 is 13 residues. Trimming pared 1 base from V and 8 bases from J, leaving 10 bases between. The germline CDR1 and CDR2 sequences are MRHNA and SNTAGT. The DNA of the CDR3 is TGTGCCAGCAGTGACTTAAACGGGGGTACGCAGTATTTT. Translating gives CASSDLNGGTQYF.

The genes are TRBV4-3 and TRBJ2-5; possibly TRBD2 for D (5 bases). Deletions cut 0 bases from V and 3 bases from J, with 5 bases between. The CDR3 is made up of 13 amino acids. CDR1 LGHNA and CDR2 YSLEER come from the germline V gene. For the CDR3, the DNA is TGCGCCAGCAGCCAAGAGCGGGAAGAGACCCAGTACTTC. Its protein product is CASSQEREETQYF.

The chain recombines TRBV2 with TRBJ1-4; D is perhaps TRBD1 (5 bases). V was shortened by 1 base and J by 7 bases, with 7 bases between the two germline ends. CDR3 length: 13 amino acids. The germline V gene encodes CDR1 SNHLY and CDR2 FYNNEI. The CDR3 nucleotides are TGTGCCAGCAGTGAAGATGGGGGTGAAAAACTGTTTTTT. Its protein is CASSEDGGEKLFF.

This rearrangement joins TRBV9 to TRBJ1-6, with D perhaps matching TRBD1 (5 bases). Germline values: CDR1 SGDLS, CDR2 YYNGEE. The CDR3 is 16 amino acids. The V and J ends lost 0 bases and 10 bases respectively, with 17 bases between them. CDR3 coding DNA: TGTGCCAGCAGCGTAGCAGGCAGGGAGTACGGCTCACCCCTCCACTTT. As protein: CASSVAGREYGSPLHF.

The chain recombines TRBV29-1 with TRBJ1-1; D is undetermined. Germline-derived CDR1 and CDR2 are SQVTM and ANQGSEA. Trimming took off 4 bases at V and 7 bases at J, with 13 bases between the two ends. CDR3 size: 12 residues. The CDR3 loop is CSVVGMGGEAFF. CDR3 nucleotide sequence: TGCAGCGTTGTAGGGATGGGCGGTGAAGCTTTCTTT.

Worth noting for this clone: Other DNA sequences in this sample translate to the same CDR3. The V gene is TRBV19, the J gene TRBJ2-1, with D maybe TRBD2 (5 bases). Germline V lookup: CDR1 LNHDA, CDR2 SQIVND (reference sequence). The CDR3 spans 14 residues. V lost 5 bases and J lost 0, with 8 bases in between. As DNA, the CDR3 is TGTGCCAGTAGTTCGGGGAGCTCCTACAATGAGCAGTTCTTC. This gives the protein CASSSGSSYNEQFF.

For the CDR3, the DNA is TGTGCCAGCAGCCAATACAAAATTTACGAGCAGTACTTC. Its protein is CASSQYKIYEQYF. V and J are TRBV14 and TRBJ2-7; D ambiguous. The CDR3 spans 13 residues. V was clipped by 2 bases and J by 4 bases, with 9 bases between them. Germline V gene sequence: CDR1 SGHDN, CDR2 FVKESK.